This TCR beta chain was documented in a study of T cells in Graves' hyperthyroidism and ophthalmopathy. The CDR3 contains 15 residues. Germline CDR1 and CDR2: DFQATT and SNEGSKA (reference sequence). V lost 1 base to trimming and J lost 9 bases; unmatched junction nucleotides: 6. Amplified TCR beta CDR3 regions derived from RNA transcripts. An initial round of RT-PCR targeting the TCR CDR3 relied on the HTBI primer set. TCRdb independently ran MiXCR on the multiplex PCR reads; one entry per CDR3 protein. Among some 490,000 distinct CDR3 sequences, about 22% were seen once, and the ten largest hold around 54%.

The chain has TRBV20-1 and TRBJ2-1; TRBD2 matches at 13 bases. This clonotype was obtained from a woman aged 70-85 years with Graves' ophthalmopathy. Source material: blood. The CDR3 region is CSARGGLAGAGEQFF. In DNA form, the CDR3 reads TGCAGTGCTAGAGGAGGACTAGCGGGAGCCGGTGAGCAGTTCTTC.